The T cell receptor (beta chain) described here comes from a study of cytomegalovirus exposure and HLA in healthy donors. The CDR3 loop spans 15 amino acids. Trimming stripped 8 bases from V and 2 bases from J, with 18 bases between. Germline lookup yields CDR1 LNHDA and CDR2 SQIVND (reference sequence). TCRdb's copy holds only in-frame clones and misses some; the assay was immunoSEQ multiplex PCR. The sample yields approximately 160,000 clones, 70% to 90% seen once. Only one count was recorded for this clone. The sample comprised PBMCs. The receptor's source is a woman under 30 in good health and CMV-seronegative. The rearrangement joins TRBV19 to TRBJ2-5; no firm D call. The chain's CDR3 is CASSGADLAQETQYF. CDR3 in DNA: TGTGCCAGTTCGGGTGCGGATTTGGCACAAGAGACCCAGTACTTC.